The entry below describes one TCR beta chain. These data originate in a study of blood T cell repertoires in COVID-19. Looked up from germline, CDR1 is SEHNR and CDR2 is FQNEAQ (reference sequence). After removal of 5 bases from V and 6 bases from J, the junction contained 7 bases not matched to a gene. This CDR3 has 15 amino acids. Donors in Cohort 3 counted as recovered after two negative PCRs, clearance, or symptom resolution. Profiling relied on immunoSEQ multiplex PCR, and the TCRdb table lists in-frame clones only, not all of them. The top ten clones hold approximately 1.2% of a sample with about 380,000 clones, around nine tenths of them seen once.

The sample comprised PBMCs or T cells enriched from blood (not recorded which). This TCR came from a woman between 18 and 29 years old who had recovered from COVID-19. The chain links TRBV7-9 to TRBJ1-6, with 7 bases that match TRBD1. DNA for the CDR3: TGTGCCAGCAGCACTGGGACAGCTCCTAATTCACCCCTCCACTTT. Translation gives CASSTGTAPNSPLHF.